This TCR beta chain was recorded in a study of cytomegalovirus exposure and HLA in healthy donors. Comment on this clone: Its target is not known.

The study's findings and limits: CMV serostatus was the sole immune exposure information available.

The PCR was carried out with 60 Vbeta primers and 13 Jbeta primers. The assay was immunoSEQ multiplex PCR, and TCRdb's table has in-frame clones only and misses some. The sample has 85,000 to 95,000 clones, approximately 63% seen once. V lost 4 bases and J 5 bases, leaving 10 bases between the germline ends. The CDR3 consists of 13 residues. Germline CDR1 is SEHNR and CDR2 is FQNEAQ (reference sequence). The genes are TRBV7-9 and TRBJ2-3; weak D call: TRBD2 (6 bases). Input material: PBMCs. The sequence was obtained from a woman aged 30 to 39 in good health and CMV-seronegative. The CDR3 is CASSSSAVDTQYF. CDR3 nucleotides: TGTGCCAGCAGCTCTAGCGCTGTAGATACGCAGTATTTT.